This TCR beta chain is drawn from a study of cytomegalovirus exposure and HLA in healthy donors. Vbeta (60) and Jbeta (13) primers were used in the PCR. Sequencing used immunoSEQ multiplex PCR; TCRdb keeps in-frame clones, though not all of them. The table shows 150,000 to 200,000 clones, with roughly 85% occurring only once. This clone was found once. The V and J ends lost 0 bases and 3 bases respectively, with 9 bases between them. This CDR3 has 14 amino acids. Germline lookup yields CDR1 SGHTS and CDR2 YDEGEE. Sequences were obtained from PBMCs. The source is a woman between 18 and 29 years old in good health and CMV-seronegative. The V call is TRBV5-8, the J call TRBJ1-2; D is undetermined. The CDR3, as DNA: TGTGCCAGCAGCTTGGCCGGTGAAGACTATGGCTACACCTTC. Protein: CASSLAGEDYGYTF. The full variable domain, completed using reference TRBV5-8 and TRBJ1-2, is EAGVTQSPTHLIKTRGQQATLRCSPISGHTSVYWYQQALGLGLQFLLWYDEGEERNRGNFPPRFSGRQFPNYSSELNVNALELEDSALYLCASSLAGEDYGYTFGSGTRLTVV.